These 26 T cell receptor beta chains came from one sample sequenced in a study of CD8 T cells in Susac syndrome. After extraction with the RNeasy kit, roughly 0.45 to 1 ug of the RNA was reverse transcribed using random hexamers. TCRdb re-called the immunoSEQ multiplex PCR reads with MiXCR, one entry per CDR3 protein. This sample has about 210,000 distinct CDR3 sequences; 95% occur once, and the top ten carry 0.075% to 0.095%. The specimen sequenced was CD4+ T cells from PBMCs. These receptors were collected from a human donor with multiple sclerosis.

The V gene is TRBV9, the J gene TRBJ1-2, with 8 bases aligning to TRBD1. CDR3 length: 14 amino acids. Germline CDR1 reads SGDLS; CDR2 reads YYNGEE. The trim removed 2 bases at V and 3 bases at J, leaving 3 bases unmatched. In DNA, the CDR3 is TGTGCCAGCAGCGTCGGACAGGGTGACTATGGCTACACCTTC. Amino acid sequence: CASSVGQGDYGYTF.

This clonotype has a single count. The chain employs TRBV29-1 and TRBJ2-2, with 9 bases fitting TRBD2. This CDR3 has 17 amino acids. Germline CDR1 SQVTM, CDR2 ANQGSEA. The V gene end was trimmed by 5 bases and the J gene end by 0 bases; junction bases not matched to a gene: 10. The CDR3 spells CSVRLAGAAANTGELFF. The CDR3 DNA sequence: TGCAGCGTTCGTTTAGCGGGAGCAGCCGCGAACACCGGGGAGCTGTTTTTT.

This sequence joins TRBV11-2 and TRBJ1-1; D is possibly TRBD1 (5 bases). CDR1 SGHAT and CDR2 FQNNGV come from the germline V gene. The CDR3 is made up of 13 amino acids. V was shortened by 4 bases and J by 6 bases, with 12 bases between the two germline ends. The CDR3 loop reads CASSSFRDSEAFF. The CDR3 DNA is TGTGCCAGCAGCTCATTTAGGGACTCTGAAGCTTTCTTT.

The CDR3 protein is CASSKRTGRDSYNEQFF. The CDR3 bases are TGTGCCAGCAGTAAACGGACAGGAAGGGACTCCTACAATGAGCAGTTCTTC. This rearrangement joins TRBV27 to TRBJ2-1, with TRBD1 identical over 7 bases. J was trimmed by 0 bases and V by 5 bases; bases with no gene match: 10. This CDR3 spans 17 amino acids. Germline values: CDR1 MNHEY, CDR2 SMNVEV (reference sequence).

CDR3 in DNA: TGTGCCAGCAGCCCCGCAGTACCATCTGGGGCCAACGTCCTGACTTTC. As protein: CASSPAVPSGANVLTF. The genes are TRBV14 and TRBJ2-6; D is ambiguous. Trimming took 4 bases from V and 1 from J, leaving 11 bases between them. The germline V gene has CDR1 SGHDN and CDR2 FVKESK. This CDR3 comprises 16 residues. Full variable domain (missing parts from reference TRBV14 and TRBJ2-6): EAGVTQFPSHSVIEKGQTVTLRCDPISGHDNLYWYRRVMGKEIKFLLHFVKESKQDESGMPNNRFLAERTGGTYSTLKVQPAELEDSGVYFCASSPAVPSGANVLTFGAGSRLTVL.

CDR3: CASSPGAHAYNEQFF. The CDR3 bases are TGTGCCAGCAGCCCCGGGGCTCACGCCTACAATGAGCAGTTCTTC. The chain joins TRBV3-1 to TRBJ2-1; perhaps D is TRBD1 or TRBD2 (5 bases each). The CDR3 extends over 15 amino acids. Germline V gives CDR1 LGHDT, CDR2 YNNKEL (reference sequence). V lost 4 bases to trimming and J lost 2 bases, with 12 bases between them.

The rearrangement links TRBV6-5 to TRBJ1-2, with 8 bases fitting TRBD1. V was pared by 6 bases and J by 6 bases, with 6 bases of the junction left unmatched. CDR1 is MNHEY and CDR2 is SVGAGI in the germline V gene. This CDR3 is built from 13 residues. CDR3 sequence (DNA): TGTGCCAGCAGATTAGACAGGGGAAATGGCTACACCTTC. This encodes CASRLDRGNGYTF.

The chain couples TRBV12-3 or TRBV12-4 to TRBJ1-5; unclear D gene. Trimming stripped 2 bases from V and 7 bases from J, with 21 bases between. The CDR3 contains 17 residues. This CDR3 is CASSLPPSGGPQQPQHF. CDR3 nucleotide sequence: TGTGCCAGCAGTTTACCCCCCTCGGGAGGGCCGCAGCAGCCCCAGCATTTT.

This clonotype was observed once. V gene TRBV28 combines with J gene TRBJ2-5; D may be TRBD1 (6 bases). Trimming took off 11 bases at V and 2 bases at J, with 12 bases between the two ends. This CDR3 is 12 amino acids long. Per germline, CDR1 MDHEN and CDR2 SYDVKM. CDR3 loop: CARPGQQETQYF. Here the CDR3 DNA reads TGTGCCCGACCGGGACAACAAGAGACCCAGTACTTC. The variable domain in full, completed from reference TRBV28 and TRBJ2-5, reads DVKVTQSSRYLVKRTGEKVFLECVQDMDHENMFWYRQDPGLGLRLIYFSYDVKMKEKGDIPEGYSVSREKKERFSLILESASTNQTSMYLCARPGQQETQYFGPGTRLLVL.

This CDR3 is CASSEAPVGEQFF. CDR3 DNA sequence: TGTGCCAGCAGTGAGGCCCCCGTGGGTGAGCAGTTCTTC. The chain recombines TRBV2 with TRBJ2-1; no definite D call. The germline V gene has CDR1 SNHLY and CDR2 FYNNEI. CDR3 length: 13 residues. The V and J ends lost 3 bases and 9 bases respectively, with 12 bases between them.

V is TRBV11-2 and J is TRBJ2-3; 8 bases agree with TRBD2. This CDR3 has 13 amino acids. The V gene's germline CDR1 is SGHAT and CDR2 FQNNGV. Trimming removed 7 bases from V and 1 base from J; junction bases left unmatched: 1. CDR3: CASKTSGTDTQYF. The CDR3 nucleotides read TGTGCCAGCAAGACTAGCGGCACAGATACGCAGTATTTT.

V gene TRBV18 combines with J gene TRBJ1-1; D is undetermined. There are 12 residues in the CDR3. With 6 bases removed from V and 0 bases from J, the gap between germline ends came to 5 bases. The germline CDR1 and CDR2 sequences are KGHSH and LQKENI. The CDR3 bases are TGTGCCAGCTCTAACCTGAACACTGAAGCTTTCTTT. This gives the protein CASSNLNTEAFF. The full variable domain, rest sourced from reference TRBV18 and TRBJ1-1, is NAGVMQNPRHLVRRRGQEARLRCSPMKGHSHVYWYRQLPEEGLKFMVYLQKENIIDESGMPKERFSAEFPKEGPSILRIQQVVRGDSAAYFCASSNLNTEAFFGQGTRLTVV.

The rearrangement links TRBV6-6 to TRBJ2-7, with D perhaps being TRBD1 or TRBD2 (6 bases each). The V end lost 5 bases, the J end lost 6 bases, and 14 bases lay between the germline ends. This CDR3 comprises 13 residues. Germline lookup yields CDR1 MNHNY and CDR2 SVGAGI (reference sequence). The CDR3 spells CASSPSGAGEQYF. The CDR3 nucleotides are TGTGCCAGCAGTCCCTCGGGGGCGGGCGAGCAGTACTTC.

V usage is TRBV2 and J usage is TRBJ2-3, with TRBD1 matching over 7 bases. There are 15 residues in the CDR3. V lost 6 bases to trimming and J lost 1 base; unmatched junction nucleotides: 7. Germline CDR1 reads SNHLY; CDR2 reads FYNNEI. For the CDR3, the DNA is TGTGCCAGCAGAGTTACAGGGGTGGGCACAGATACGCAGTATTTT. It specifies CASRVTGVGTDTQYF. Full variable domain (outside the CDR3, taken from reference TRBV2 and TRBJ2-3): EPEVTQTPSHQVTQMGQEVILRCVPISNHLYFYWYRQILGQKVEFLVSFYNNEISEKSEIFDDQFSVERPDGSNFTLKIRSTKLEDSAMYFCASRVTGVGTDTQYFGPGTRLTVL.

The genes are TRBV12-3 or TRBV12-4 and TRBJ1-1, with a weak D call TRBD1 (5 bases). The germline V and J ends were trimmed by 3 bases and 0 bases, with 5 bases remaining between them. The CDR3 loop spans 13 amino acids. The CDR3 reads CASSLTVNTEAFF. The CDR3 DNA reads as TGTGCCAGCAGTTTGACAGTGAACACTGAAGCTTTCTTT.

The chain has TRBV15 and TRBJ2-7, with 8 bases matching TRBD1. Trimming took 1 base from V and 5 from J; bases not matched to a gene: 13. The CDR3 is made up of 17 amino acids. Germline loops: CDR1 LNHNV, CDR2 YYDKDF (reference sequence). The CDR3 loop reads CATSRVVGTGGAHEQYF. CDR3 nucleotide sequence: TGTGCCACCAGCAGAGTGGTGGGGACAGGCGGCGCCCACGAGCAGTACTTC.

V gene TRBV28 combines with J gene TRBJ2-7, with unresolved D. This CDR3 contains 15 residues. V was clipped by 5 bases and J by 2 bases, with 16 bases between them. CDR1 and CDR2 from the germline V gene are MDHEN and SYDVKM. The CDR3 coding sequence is TGTGCCAGCAGTCGGCCAACAGAGCATCCCTACGAGCAGTACTTC. Translated: CASSRPTEHPYEQYF.

The chain combines TRBV20-1 with TRBJ1-2, with TRBD1 identical over 9 bases. V shed 0 bases and J 5 bases; nucleotides not matched to a gene: 4. The CDR3 runs to 14 residues. Germline CDR1 is DFQATT and CDR2 is SNEGSKA (reference sequence). CDR3 sequence reads: CSAREIQGAYGYTF. CDR3 DNA sequence: TGCAGTGCTAGAGAAATACAGGGGGCTTATGGCTACACCTTC.

V usage is TRBV6-5 and J usage is TRBJ1-6; D not certain. The germline V gene has CDR1 MNHEY and CDR2 SVGAGI. The germline V and J ends were trimmed by 0 bases and 6 bases, with 9 bases remaining between them. The CDR3 is made up of 15 amino acids. CDR3 region: CASSYSPSANSPLHF. In nucleotides, the CDR3 is TGTGCCAGCAGTTACTCTCCATCTGCTAATTCACCCCTCCACTTT.

The J gene is TRBJ2-1, the V gene TRBV6-5, with 12 bases fitting TRBD2. With 10 bases clipped from V and 8 bases from J, the junction kept 9 bases outside the gene matches. The CDR3 has 14 residues. Germline CDR1 MNHEY, CDR2 SVGAGI. CDR3 residues: CATRLAGALYEQFF. The CDR3 bases are TGTGCCACTAGACTAGCGGGAGCTCTTTATGAGCAGTTCTTC.

The CDR3 loop is CSVGAPQGTQYF. The CDR3 nucleotides read TGCAGCGTTGGGGCACCCCAGGGGACCCAGTACTTC. The chain couples TRBV29-1 to TRBJ2-5, with a tentative D call TRBD1 (5 bases). Germline V gives CDR1 SQVTM, CDR2 ANQGSEA. The CDR3 loop spans 12 amino acids. Trimming removed 4 bases from V and 7 bases from J, with 13 bases in between.

The chain combines TRBV6-5 with TRBJ2-5; D is unclear. The CDR3 spans 16 residues. Deletions cut 0 bases from V and 1 base from J, with 12 bases between. Germline values: CDR1 MNHEY, CDR2 SVGAGI. The CDR3 DNA is TGTGCCAGCAGTTACTCGAGAGGCAGAGGCCAAGAGACCCAGTACTTC. This translates into CASSYSRGRGQETQYF.

The chain recombines TRBV15 with TRBJ2-7; D unclear. Trimming left V 0 bases short and J 2 bases short, with 2 bases between. The CDR3 is made up of 12 amino acids. Germline V CDR1 and CDR2: LNHNV, YYDKDF (reference sequence). Written as DNA, the CDR3 is TGTGCCACCAGCAGAGATGCCTACGAGCAGTACTTC. It codes for CATSRDAYEQYF.

This rearrangement joins TRBV7-2 to TRBJ2-7; TRBD1 might be the D (6 bases). The CDR3 is made up of 13 amino acids. Germline CDR1 reads SGHTA; CDR2 reads FQGNSA. Trimming took off 1 base at V and 7 bases at J, with 11 bases between the two ends. The CDR3 bases are TGTGCCAGCAGCTTAGTCGACACAGGGGAGCAGTACTTC. It encodes CASSLVDTGEQYF.

This sequence joins TRBV27 and TRBJ2-3, with 9 bases identical to TRBD2. The junction had 6 bases not matched to a gene; V was cut back by 5 bases and J by 0 bases. CDR1 is MNHEY, CDR2 SMNVEV, per germline (reference sequence). This CDR3 is built from 16 residues. The CDR3 spells CASSLRLAVSTDTQYF. CDR3 nucleotide sequence: TGTGCCAGCAGTCTAAGACTAGCGGTTAGCACAGATACGCAGTATTTT.

The rearrangement uses TRBV12-3 or TRBV12-4 and TRBJ1-2; 10 bases agree with TRBD1. The V segment lost 6 bases and the J segment 5 bases; nucleotides outside the gene matches: 12. This CDR3 has 16 amino acids. CDR3 sequence: CASSFTPGQGGYGYTF. As DNA, the CDR3 is TGTGCCAGCAGCTTTACCCCTGGACAGGGGGGATATGGCTACACCTTC.